This T cell receptor (beta chain) was observed in a study of blood T cell repertoires in COVID-19 (dated by TCRdb to 2018 to 2021). Turning to the overall study: Samples from collaborators originated in the United States, Italy and Spain and spanned both the acute and convalescent phases of COVID-19. The prospective study material was composed of cDNA or gDNA derived from T cells, B-cell-depleted T cells, or PBMCs. Deeply sampled blood TCRbeta repertoires from subjects exposed to, actively infected with, or recovered from COVID-19 were included in the dataset. A freely available public database, intended as a resource for researchers studying the immune response to SARS-CoV-2, is where the repertoires were released. Samples came from the ongoing ImmuneRACE study (first 160 participants) plus 1,254 subjects from 6 global collaborators. The sample metadata nearly always contained a de-identified subject ID, COVID-19 status, age in years and sex. Where available, HLA class I and class II types were taken from metadata supplied by the sample provider and were not determined by assay-based typing.

Whole blood was collected in K2EDTA tubes by collaborating institutions according to the institutions' own protocols. For TCRbeta analysis, collaborators shipped samples in one of three forms: frozen whole blood, isolated PBMCs, or DNA extracted from either of those sample types. On the study overall, not on this receptor specifically: Clinical and demographic metadata were provided uncurated, with the amount varying by source and participant.

The germline V gene (reference sequence) provides CDR1 SGHNT and CDR2 YYREEE. The CDR3 goes from the cysteine to the phenylalanine over 15 residues. Only CDR3 DNA is held: 45 bases, read in frame from base 1. V is reduced by 4 bases and J by 2 bases, leaving a spacing of 13 bases between them. TCRbeta CDR3 regions were amplified from genomic DNA using the immunoSEQ Assay, a bias-controlled multiplex PCR. The study's processing was this. The number of nucleated cells in each sample was estimated by amplification of reference gene primers within the assay. To quantify the absolute abundance of each unique TCRbeta CDR3 rearrangement, sequence reads were collapsed and filtered. For each sample, productive Simpson clonality was calculated as the square root of Simpson's diversity index across productive rearrangements. TCRdb took over this immuneACCESS table, retaining in-frame rearrangements with V and J assigned. Such tables are incomplete; in checked studies, under half of the missing clones stem from an unresolved V gene, and the remainder is unexplained. V and J calls and clone size come straight from that table; D and trimming were deduced from the DNA. Present in this sample are more than 250,000 clones, around 86% of which were seen just once. The ten most abundant clones make up roughly 4% of the sample.

As regards this clone: This clone's antigen is unknown. No per-base quality is available; no much larger clone lies one base away.

Sequenced: peripheral blood. This clonotype was sampled from a man aged 18 to 30 with active or convalescent COVID-19. The rearranged segments are TRBV5-4 and TRBJ2-4; tentative D gene TRBD2, with 5 bases matching. The sequenced DNA is TGTGCCAGCAGCGCCCTCGGGGAGCCCAAAAACATTCAGTACTTC. This translates into CASSALGEPKNIQYF.